The 29 T cell receptor beta chains below come from one sample, sequenced in a study of control samples from healthy donors and cancer patients. Data came from immunoSEQ multiplex PCR; TCRdb stores just in-frame clones and leaves some out. The sample has over 90,000 clones, about 90% seen once. The sequencing sample was made of blood. These receptors all stem from a woman in her late teens or twenties in good health.

This chain links TRBV10-1 with TRBJ2-7; D assignment may be TRBD1 or TRBD2 (5 bases each). The V gene lost 9 bases and the J gene lost 4 bases, with 22 bases spanning the gap. The CDR3 loop spans 15 amino acids. Per the germline V gene, CDR1 is WNHNN and CDR2 is SYGVQD (reference sequence). CDR3 nucleotides: TGCGCCAGGCCCTCCTGGGACGGGGATTTGTACGAGCAGTACTTC. Translation: CARPSWDGDLYEQYF.

The genes are TRBV28 and TRBJ1-5; 7 bases match TRBD1. Per the germline V gene, CDR1 is MDHEN and CDR2 is SYDVKM. This CDR3 has 14 residues. The V and J ends lost 2 bases and 7 bases, in that order; junction bases with no gene match: 5. The CDR3 region is CASSLAGGRQPQHF. Written as DNA, the CDR3 is TGTGCCAGCAGTTTAGCAGGGGGACGGCAGCCCCAGCATTTT.

This rearrangement joins TRBV6-4 to TRBJ2-7; D perhaps matches TRBD2 (6 bases). CDR1 is MRHNA and CDR2 is SNTAGT in the germline V gene. V lost 6 bases and J lost 4, with 19 bases in between. The CDR3 contains 15 residues. CDR3: CASSAGTGEKYEQYF. The CDR3 nucleotides are TGTGCCAGCAGCGCGGGGACCGGGGAAAAATACGAGCAGTACTTC.

V is TRBV6-5 and J is TRBJ2-7; 8 positions match TRBD2. Looked up from germline, CDR1 is MNHEY and CDR2 is SVGAGI. V lost 1 base, J lost 5 bases, and 10 bases stayed unmatched. The CDR3 is 16 amino acids. Here the CDR3 DNA reads TGTGCCAGCAGTTACTGGGTTAGCGGGACCTACCACGAGCAGTACTTC. It yields the protein CASSYWVSGTYHEQYF.

The chain combines TRBV28 with TRBJ2-5; D gene unclear. CDR3 size: 14 residues. V was shortened by 4 bases and J by 4 bases, with 13 bases between the two germline ends. CDR1 is MDHEN, CDR2 SYDVKM, per germline. CDR3 region: CASSYPGTVETQYF. The CDR3 DNA reads as TGTGCCAGCAGTTACCCGGGCACGGTAGAGACCCAGTACTTC.

CDR3 in amino acids: CASKAGSSGYTF. The CDR3 nucleotides read TGTGCCAGCAAGGCCGGATCATCAGGCTACACCTTC. This chain connects TRBV2 to TRBJ1-2; no definite D call. CDR3 length equals 12 residues. Germline V lookup: CDR1 SNHLY, CDR2 FYNNEI. The V end lost 7 bases, the J end lost 8 bases, and 14 bases lay between the germline ends.

This chain joins TRBV2 and TRBJ1-1; D call uncertain. CDR1 is SNHLY, CDR2 FYNNEI, per germline. Trimming took off 2 bases at V and 4 bases at J, with 8 bases between the two ends. This CDR3 is 13 amino acids long. DNA for the CDR3: TGTGCCAGCAGTGAACGTAGGGTCACTGAAGCTTTCTTT. It is translated as CASSERRVTEAFF.

The V and J genes are TRBV6-2 or TRBV6-3 and TRBJ1-1; tentatively, D is TRBD1 (5 bases). Trimming removed 1 base at V and 7 bases at J, with 10 bases between. CDR1 and CDR2 from the germline V gene are MNHEY and SVGEGT. The CDR3 covers 13 residues. CDR3 sequence reads: CASSYLRGYEAFF. The DNA for the CDR3 is TGTGCCAGCAGTTACTTGAGGGGATATGAAGCTTTCTTT.

The chain has TRBV7-2 and TRBJ2-5; D remains unclear. The CDR3 consists of 13 residues. V was pared by 2 bases and J by 2 bases, with 6 bases between. The germline V gene encodes CDR1 SGHTA and CDR2 FQGNSA. The CDR3 sequence is CASSLRNQETQYF. CDR3 in DNA: TGTGCCAGCAGCTTACGGAATCAAGAGACCCAGTACTTC.

The chain couples TRBV2 to TRBJ2-1; 10 bases match TRBD1. V was clipped by 8 bases and J by 4 bases; unmatched bases: 5. The length of the CDR3 is 14 residues. Germline-derived CDR1 and CDR2 are SNHLY and FYNNEI. In nucleotides, the CDR3 is TGTGCCAGCGGGGGGACAGGGGCGTACAATGAGCAGTTCTTC. Translating gives CASGGTGAYNEQFF.

The V and J genes are TRBV28 and TRBJ2-7, with D perhaps TRBD1 (5 bases). V dropped 8 bases and J dropped 2 bases, with 16 bases sitting between them. Per the germline V gene, CDR1 is MDHEN and CDR2 is SYDVKM. This CDR3 spans 14 amino acids. The CDR3 DNA reads TGTGCCAGCCAAAGGGGCCAGGCCCCCTACGAGCAGTACTTC. This gives the protein CASQRGQAPYEQYF.

The chain carries TRBV6-5 and TRBJ2-5; tentatively, D is TRBD1 (6 bases). CDR3 size: 14 residues. Germline V gene lookup returns CDR1 MNHEY and CDR2 SVGAGI. The V end was cut by 2 bases, the J end by 4 bases, with 11 bases between. The CDR3: CASSYLQGSETQYF. Here the CDR3 DNA reads TGTGCCAGCAGTTACCTCCAGGGGTCAGAGACCCAGTACTTC.

The chain couples TRBV30 to TRBJ2-1, with 8 bases aligning to TRBD2. Germline CDR1 reads GTSNPN; CDR2 reads SVGIG (reference sequence). Trimming at V came to 7 bases and at J to 8 bases, leaving 16 bases not matched to a gene. The CDR3 length is 15 residues. This CDR3 is CASSLSGSFGDEQFF. CDR3 nucleotides: TGTGCCTCCTCCTTGAGCGGGAGTTTCGGCGATGAGCAGTTCTTC.

The V call is TRBV4-1, the J call TRBJ1-5; 8 bases are a match to TRBD1. This CDR3 comprises 14 residues. Trimming took 3 bases from V and 2 from J; bases not matched to a gene: 0. Germline-derived CDR1 and CDR2 are MGHRA and YSYEKL. The chain's CDR3 is CASSQTGGNQPQHF. The CDR3 bases are TGCGCCAGCAGCCAGACAGGGGGCAATCAGCCCCAGCATTTT.

The V and J genes are TRBV7-2 and TRBJ1-5; maybe TRBD1 (6 bases). Per germline, CDR1 SGHTA and CDR2 FQGNSA. The CDR3 covers 13 residues. Trimming removed 1 base from V and 7 bases from J, with 8 bases in between. CDR3 residues: CASSLGGGQPQHF. CDR3 nucleotide sequence: TGTGCCAGCAGCTTAGGAGGGGGACAGCCCCAGCATTTT. Filled out from reference TRBV7-2 and TRBJ1-5, the complete variable domain reads GAGVSQSPSNKVTEKGKDVELRCDPISGHTALYWYRQSLGQGLEFLIYFQGNSAPDKSGLPSDRFSAERTGGSVSTLTIQRTQQEDSAVYLCASSLGGGQPQHFGDGTRLSIL.

This rearrangement joins TRBV27 to TRBJ1-2; D gene uncertain. CDR3 length: 13 amino acids. The germline V gene has CDR1 MNHEY and CDR2 SMNVEV (reference sequence). Between the trimmed V and J ends, which lost 5 bases and 2 bases, there was a span of 9 bases. The DNA for the CDR3 is TGTGCCAGCAGTCAGTCCGTGAACTATGGCTACACCTTC. Translation: CASSQSVNYGYTF.

This chain joins TRBV27 and TRBJ2-3; the D gene is possibly TRBD2 (5 bases). V dropped 8 bases and J dropped 6 bases, with 24 bases sitting between them. CDR1 and CDR2 from the germline V gene are MNHEY and SMNVEV (reference sequence). CDR3 length: 16 amino acids. The CDR3 coding sequence is TGTGCCAGCCGATCAAAACTAGGGTTCGGATCCGATACGCAGTATTTT. Its protein product is CASRSKLGFGSDTQYF.

The chain couples TRBV28 to TRBJ2-7; D is undetermined. Germline V gene lookup returns CDR1 MDHEN and CDR2 SYDVKM. The CDR3 is 13 amino acids. V gave up 6 bases and J gave up 9 bases, with 18 bases separating them. This CDR3 reads CASSYPQGIGQYF. CDR3 nucleotides: TGTGCCAGCAGCTACCCCCAAGGGATTGGGCAGTACTTC.

This chain joins TRBV24-1 and TRBJ1-1, with D perhaps TRBD1 (5 bases). Germline V gives CDR1 KGHDR, CDR2 SFDVKD. This CDR3 is built from 13 residues. With 7 bases removed from V and 4 bases from J, the gap between germline ends came to 12 bases. Here the CDR3 reads CATRGVVGTEAFF. CDR3 sequence (DNA): TGTGCCACCAGGGGGGTTGTGGGCACTGAAGCTTTCTTT.

This chain links TRBV29-1 with TRBJ2-2, with no clear D. V lost 3 bases and J lost 2, with 10 bases in between. The CDR3 spans 14 residues. Germline V lookup: CDR1 SQVTM, CDR2 ANQGSEA. The CDR3 here is CSVEPAPNTGELFF. For the CDR3, the DNA is TGCAGCGTTGAGCCAGCTCCTAACACCGGGGAGCTGTTTTTT.

This chain connects TRBV6-5 to TRBJ2-2, with D possibly TRBD2 on 6 matching bases. Germline values: CDR1 MNHEY, CDR2 SVGAGI. Trimming stripped 5 bases from V and 1 base from J, with 11 bases between. This CDR3 comprises 15 residues. This CDR3 is CASSRGTQNTGELFF. The CDR3 DNA is TGTGCCAGCAGTCGCGGGACTCAGAACACCGGGGAGCTGTTTTTT.

This chain links TRBV7-3 with TRBJ2-5; no firm D call. The V gene's germline CDR1 is SGHTA and CDR2 FQGTGA. There are 14 residues in the CDR3. Trimming pared 3 bases from V and 7 bases from J, leaving 15 bases between. CDR3 region: CASSLYGPPWTQYF. In nucleotides, the CDR3 is TGTGCCAGCAGCTTGTACGGACCACCTTGGACCCAGTACTTC.

This chain joins TRBV12-3 or TRBV12-4 and TRBJ1-2; 9 bases map to TRBD1. This CDR3 contains 13 residues. With 6 bases clipped from V and 5 bases from J, the junction kept 4 bases outside the gene matches. The CDR3 sequence: CASSPGQGYGYTF. The CDR3 DNA sequence: TGTGCCAGCAGCCCGGGACAGGGATATGGCTACACCTTC.

This rearrangement joins TRBV5-4 to TRBJ1-3, with D possibly matching TRBD1 (6 bases). Trimming cost V 4 bases and J 3 bases, with 20 bases left between them. CDR3 length: 17 residues. In germline, CDR1 is SGHNT, CDR2 YYREEE (reference sequence). This CDR3 is CASSGAPYTGYGNTIYF. CDR3 bases: TGTGCCAGCAGCGGAGCCCCTTATACAGGGTATGGAAACACCATATATTTT. Drawing the rest from reference TRBV5-4 and TRBJ1-3, the complete variable domain is ETGVTQSPTHLIKTRGQQVTLRCSSQSGHNTVSWYQQALGQGPQFIFQYYREEENGRGNFPPRFSGLQFPNYSSELNVNALELDDSALYLCASSGAPYTGYGNTIYFGEGSWLTVV.

This rearrangement joins TRBV30 to TRBJ2-3; D not resolved. The germline V and J ends were trimmed by 4 bases and 6 bases, with 17 bases remaining between them. In germline, CDR1 is GTSNPN, CDR2 SVGIG (reference sequence). This CDR3 comprises 14 residues. The DNA of the CDR3 is TGTGCCTGGACGCCACCCGTAAACACGGATACGCAGTATTTT. Translated: CAWTPPVNTDTQYF.

Details on this clone: Other DNA variants within this sample encode the same CDR3. The chain couples TRBV18 to TRBJ2-3; D is unclear. Trimming shortened V by 2 bases and J by 6 bases, and 3 bases separated the two germline ends. This CDR3 has 11 amino acids. Germline CDR1 is KGHSH and CDR2 is LQKENI. CDR3: CASSPTDTQYF. CDR3 nucleotides: TGTGCCAGCTCACCAACGGATACGCAGTATTTT.

This clone was counted once. The chain couples TRBV27 to TRBJ1-2; 8 nucleotides agree with TRBD1. This CDR3 is built from 13 residues. The germline CDR1 and CDR2 sequences are MNHEY and SMNVEV (reference sequence). J gave up 8 bases and V 4 bases, and 6 bases lay outside the gene matches. This CDR3 is CASSSWTGQGYTF. The CDR3 bases are TGTGCCAGCAGTTCCTGGACAGGGCAGGGCTACACCTTC.

This chain links TRBV11-3 with TRBJ2-5; TRBD2 aligns across 12 bases. Germline V gene sequence: CDR1 SGHNT, CDR2 YENEEA. The J segment lost 2 bases and the V segment lost 5 bases, leaving 6 bases of the junction unmatched. This CDR3 contains 16 residues. The CDR3, as DNA: TGTGCCAGCAGCCCGACTAGCGGGGGAGGGCAAGAGACCCAGTACTTC. It translates to CASSPTSGGGQETQYF.

This clone was seen a few times. This rearrangement joins TRBV30 to TRBJ1-1; no clear D gene. V lost 0 bases to trimming and J lost 1 base, with 9 bases between them. The CDR3 is 14 residues long. The germline CDR1 and CDR2 sequences are GTSNPN and SVGIG (reference sequence). CDR3 sequence (DNA): TGTGCCTGGAGTGTATCGGTCCGGAACACTGAAGCTTTCTTT. Its protein product is CAWSVSVRNTEAFF.